This entry is about one T cell receptor (beta chain). Its antigen remains unidentified. Per-nucleotide qualities are absent, and no much larger clonotype sits a single base away. The CDR3 sequence holds 15 residues, the cysteine and phenylalanine included. Of the read, only the CDR3 DNA is kept; its 45 bases are in frame from base 1. The germline V gene encodes CDR1 KGHSH and CDR2 LQKENI. V and J are truncated by 5 bases and 8 bases respectively, leaving an intervening sequence of 18 bases. The protocol used for the library was the immunoSEQ multiplex PCR assay. TCRdb provides this immuneACCESS table in a form limited to in-frame rearrangements. Some clones are lacking; in checked studies, under half of them reflect an unresolved V gene, and why the rest are absent is not known. The sample table records about 94,000 clones; 90% of these occur just once. 3.5% to 4.5% of the sample is in the top ten clones.

The sample is drawn from a study of control samples from healthy donors and cancer patients (TCRdb year 2020). This chain joins TRBV18 to TRBJ1-4; a tentative D match to TRBD1 spans 6 bases. Sequencing was performed on blood. The clonotype was recovered from a woman aged 18-35 years in good health. The sequenced DNA: TGTGCCAGCTCATCTCGAAGGGGGATAGAGGAAAAACTGTTTTTT. Its protein product is CASSSRRGIEEKLFF.